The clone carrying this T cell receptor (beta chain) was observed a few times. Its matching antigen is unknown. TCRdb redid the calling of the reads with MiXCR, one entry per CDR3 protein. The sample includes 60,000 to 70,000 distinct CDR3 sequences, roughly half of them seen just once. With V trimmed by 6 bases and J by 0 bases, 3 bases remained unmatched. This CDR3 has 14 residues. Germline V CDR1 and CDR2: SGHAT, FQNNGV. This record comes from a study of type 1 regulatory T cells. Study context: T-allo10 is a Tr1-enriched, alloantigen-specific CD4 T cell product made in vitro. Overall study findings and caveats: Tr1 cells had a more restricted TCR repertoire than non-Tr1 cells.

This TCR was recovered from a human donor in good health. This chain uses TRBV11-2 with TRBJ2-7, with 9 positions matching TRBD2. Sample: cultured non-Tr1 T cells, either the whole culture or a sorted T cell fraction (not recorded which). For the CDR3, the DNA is TGTGCCAGCAGGCGGGAGGGAGGCTCCTACGAGCAGTACTTC. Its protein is CASRREGGSYEQYF. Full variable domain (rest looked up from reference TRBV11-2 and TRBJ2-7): EAGVAQSPRYKIIEKRQSVAFWCNPISGHATLYWYQQILGQGPKLLIQFQNNGVVDDSQLPKDRFSAERLKGVDSTLKIQPAKLEDSAVYLCASRREGGSYEQYFGPGTRLTVT.